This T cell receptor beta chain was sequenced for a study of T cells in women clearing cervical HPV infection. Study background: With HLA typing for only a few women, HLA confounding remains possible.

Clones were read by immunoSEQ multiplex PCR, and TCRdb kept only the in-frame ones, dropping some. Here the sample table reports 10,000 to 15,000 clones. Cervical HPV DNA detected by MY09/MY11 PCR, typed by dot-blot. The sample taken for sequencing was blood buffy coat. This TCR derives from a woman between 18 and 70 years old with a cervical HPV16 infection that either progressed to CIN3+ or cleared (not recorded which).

CDR3 protein: CSARGWAHTEAFF. Partial CDR3 DNA: TGCAGTGCTAGAGGGTGGGCCCACACTGAA. The rearrangement uses TRBV20-1 and TRBJ1-1; no firm D call. The CDR3 extends 3 residues past the end of the read, so its final part is completed from the germline J gene. Germline V gene data show CDR1 as DFQATT and CDR2 as SNEGSKA (reference sequence). V was trimmed by 1 base and J by 3 bases, leaving 9 bases between them. This CDR3 has 13 amino acids.